This TCR beta chain stems from a study of Ad26.COV2.S vaccination and SARS-CoV-2 variants. The CDR3 covers 19 residues. The junction had 14 bases not matched to a gene; V was cut back by 1 base and J by 0 bases. Indicated treatment: approximately 18 received Ad26.COV2.S at low or high dose, single or two shots; 5 received placebo; per-sample allocation not given. Sampling was done on day 63 after the first vaccine or placebo injection. The individual, an adult aged 18-55 years, was a donor in Boston. Vaccination used an Ad26 vector expressing Wuhan-strain SARS-CoV-2 spike. This table comes from immunoSEQ multiplex PCR, and its TCRdb copy is limited to in-frame clones, with some not included. The sample holds a few hundred thousand clones, about 83% seen once. For this clone: Its cognate antigen is unknown.

Study findings and constraints: Compared with placebo recipients, vaccine recipients had higher spike-specific TCR breadth. Assessments of TCR breadth and depth may have underestimated the total T cell responses.

The source material was peripheral blood, sampled in a trial of Ad26.COV2.S vaccine versus placebo. J is TRBJ2-7 and V is TRBV23-1; 8 bases fit TRBD2. TRBV23-1 is an open reading frame whose function is uncertain. This receptor was identified in a person between 18 and 60 years old who received the Ad26.COV2.S COVID-19 vaccine or a placebo. The CDR3 spells CASSQYPNRGSGTSYEQYF. The CDR3 bases are TGCGCCAGCAGTCAATATCCGAATCGGGGTAGCGGGACCTCCTACGAGCAGTACTTC.